The rows below give T cell receptor beta chains drawn from one sample of a study of blood T cells in healthy people across ages. TCRdb reprocessed the 5' RACE reads with MiXCR, giving one entry per CDR3 protein. The table records about 1.8 million distinct CDR3 sequences, roughly 52% of them present only once. Material: blood. Receptor source: a woman between 35 and 50 years old in good health. CDR3s include the opening cysteine and the closing phenylalanine or tryptophan.

TRBV24-1	TRBJ2-2	CATSAHPGRGKPGELFF
TRBV7-2	TRBJ2-3	CASSAPTGSGTDTQYF
TRBV4-1	TRBJ2-1	CASSQQAAGSSGDNEQFF
TRBV29-1	TRBJ2-7	CSVVRDRGDEQYF
TRBV29-1	TRBJ2-5	CSVEVGTQETQYF
TRBV6-5	TRBJ2-5	CASSYRIAGELYNEQYF
TRBV15	TRBJ2-3	CATSRDRVGLGTDTQYF
TRBV11-2	TRBJ1-5	CASSLYGQRNQPQHF
TRBV14	TRBJ2-7	CASSQGWKGCEQYF
TRBV24-1	TRBJ2-7	CATSDGNRPYEQYF
TRBV7-9	TRBJ2-7	CASSSDRGGGEQYF
TRBV20-1	TRBJ2-5	CSASMGQGKETQYF
TRBV12-3/TRBV12-4	TRBJ2-3	CASSLRAMQYF
TRBV5-6	TRBJ2-1	CASSSMRQGINEQFF
TRBV29-1	TRBJ2-7	CSVEQDLPYEQYF
TRBV6-6	TRBJ1-6	CASSYSMADPSPLHF
TRBV28	TRBJ2-5	CASSLSPARGETQYF
TRBV10-2	TRBJ2-7	CASRAIGPYEQYF
TRBV21-1	TRBJ2-6	CASTPCGYLLANVLTF
TRBV29-1	TRBJ2-5	CSVETMPWGQETQYF
TRBV6-6	TRBJ2-2	CASSYSERGAGELFF
TRBV28	TRBJ1-2	CASSSSDRLIWFDYGYTF